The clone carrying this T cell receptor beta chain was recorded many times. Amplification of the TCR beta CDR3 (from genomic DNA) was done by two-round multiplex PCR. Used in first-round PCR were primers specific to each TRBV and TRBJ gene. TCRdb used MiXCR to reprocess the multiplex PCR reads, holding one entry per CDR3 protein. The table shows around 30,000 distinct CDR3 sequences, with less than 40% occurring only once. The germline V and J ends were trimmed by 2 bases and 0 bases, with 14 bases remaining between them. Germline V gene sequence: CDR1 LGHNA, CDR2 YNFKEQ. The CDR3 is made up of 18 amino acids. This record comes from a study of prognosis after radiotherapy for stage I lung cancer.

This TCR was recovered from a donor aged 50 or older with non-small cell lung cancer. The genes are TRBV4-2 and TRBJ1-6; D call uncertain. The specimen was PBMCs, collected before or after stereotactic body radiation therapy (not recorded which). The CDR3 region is CASSQPEAGSSYNSPLHF. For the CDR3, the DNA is TGTGCCAGCAGCCAACCCGAAGCGGGGAGCTCCTATAATTCACCCCTCCACTTT.